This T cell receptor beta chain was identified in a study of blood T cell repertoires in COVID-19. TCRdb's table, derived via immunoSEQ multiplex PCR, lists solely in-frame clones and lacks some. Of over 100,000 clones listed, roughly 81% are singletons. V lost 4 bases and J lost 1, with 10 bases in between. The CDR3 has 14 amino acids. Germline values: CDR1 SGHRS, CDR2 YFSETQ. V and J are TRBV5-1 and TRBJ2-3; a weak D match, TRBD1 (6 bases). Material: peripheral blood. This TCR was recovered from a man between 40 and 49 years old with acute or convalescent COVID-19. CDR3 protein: CASSRWTGTDTQYF. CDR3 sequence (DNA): TGCGCCAGCAGCCGCTGGACAGGCACAGATACGCAGTATTTT.